This TCR beta chain was identified in a study of T cell responses to AZD1222 COVID-19 vaccine. Study-wide findings and caveats: Spike was spanned by vaccine-associated CD4 TCRs, which were dominant at 160-218 and 743-854.

Trimming at V came to 2 bases and at J to 9 bases, leaving 4 bases not matched to a gene. CDR1 is SGHRS and CDR2 is YFSETQ in the germline V gene. The CDR3 is 14 amino acids. With respect to this clone: Its antigen is not known.

The protocol was immunoSEQ multiplex PCR, while the TCRdb copy is restricted to in-frame clones and leaves out a portion. The sample carries over 150,000 clones, roughly 92% recorded once. The chain recombines TRBV5-1 with TRBJ2-1, with TRBD1 identical over 11 bases. The TCR was taken from an adult in good health. The sequencing used peripheral blood, collected on day 0 of AZD1222 vaccination. The CDR3 DNA reads TGCGCCAGCAGCTTTGGGGACAGGGGGACTGAGCAGTTCTTC. As protein: CASSFGDRGTEQFF. The whole variable domain, remainder taken from reference TRBV5-1 and TRBJ2-1, is KAGVTQTPRYLIKTRGQQVTLSCSPISGHRSVSWYQQTPGQGLQFLFEYFSETQRNKGNFPGRFSGRQFSNSRSEMNVSTLELGDSALYLCASSFGDRGTEQFFGPGTRLTVL.